Shown below are 29 T cell receptor beta chains from a single sample sequenced in a study of T cell repertoires in cytomegalovirus infection. Via MiXCR, TCRdb re-called the reads, giving one row per CDR3 protein. The profile shows hundreds of thousands of distinct CDR3 sequences, about 24% of them singletons. Sample: CD8+ T cells from PBMCs. These receptors were taken from a human donor in good health (CMV status not recorded). Some clones in this sample may be carry-over from other donors' samples.

This clonotype was detected many times. The chain combines TRBV4-1 with TRBJ2-1, with D unresolved. CDR1 and CDR2 from the germline V gene are MGHRA and YSYEKL. The length of the CDR3 is 12 residues. V was clipped by 2 bases and J by 6 bases, with 5 bases between them. CDR3 nucleotides: TGCGCCAGCAGCCAAAATTCCAATGAGCAGTTCTTC. Translating gives CASSQNSNEQFF.

This clonotype was observed a handful of times. This chain connects TRBV28 to TRBJ1-2; D perhaps matches TRBD1 (5 bases). Trimming cost V 3 bases and J 8 bases, with 22 bases left between them. Germline CDR1 reads MDHEN; CDR2 reads SYDVKM. There are 16 residues in the CDR3. In DNA form, the CDR3 reads TGTGCCAGCAGTTTTCGTTACCGGGACGGGGCGGCAGGCTACACCTTC. As protein: CASSFRYRDGAAGYTF.

This clonotype was recorded many times. The chain joins TRBV12-3 or TRBV12-4 to TRBJ2-5; D call uncertain. Deletions cut 6 bases from V and 2 bases from J, with 13 bases between. The CDR3 runs 14 residues. CDR3 amino acids: CASRPGYRQETQYF. CDR3 nucleotides: TGTGCCAGCAGGCCCGGCTACCGACAAGAGACCCAGTACTTC.

V usage is TRBV6-5 and J usage is TRBJ2-2, with a tentative D call TRBD2 (7 bases). Between the trimmed V and J ends, which lost 0 bases and 6 bases, there was a span of 14 bases. CDR1 and CDR2 from the germline V gene are MNHEY and SVGAGI. The CDR3 consists of 16 residues. CDR3 coding DNA: TGTGCCAGCAGTTACTCGGGGGGGGCCCCGGCCGGGGAGCTGTTTTTT. This translates into CASSYSGGAPAGELFF.

V gene TRBV29-1 combines with J gene TRBJ1-1; 7 bases are a match to TRBD1. This CDR3 region has 12 residues. V dropped 7 bases and J dropped 5; count of bases not matched to a gene: 7. CDR1 SQVTM and CDR2 ANQGSEA come from the germline V gene. CDR3 bases: TGCAGCGCTTGGGACAGTAAGACTGAAGCTTTCTTT. Protein product: CSAWDSKTEAFF.

This clonotype was observed at least ten times. This chain connects TRBV7-2 to TRBJ2-1; D gene uncertain. Deletions cut 3 bases from V and 15 bases from J, with 18 bases between. The CDR3 has 13 residues. Germline V CDR1 and CDR2: SGHTA, FQGNSA. Here the CDR3 reads CASSLYTGLEGFF. Here the CDR3 DNA reads TGTGCCAGCAGCTTGTACACCGGGCTCGAAGGGTTCTTC.

The chain combines TRBV2 with TRBJ2-3; 13 bases map to TRBD2. Germline CDR1 and CDR2: SNHLY and FYNNEI. The CDR3 is 18 amino acids. V was pared by 6 bases and J by 1 base, with 10 bases of the junction left unmatched. CDR3 amino acids: CASSFPGTSGVGTDTQYF. Here the CDR3 DNA reads TGTGCCAGCAGCTTCCCCGGGACTAGCGGGGTGGGCACAGATACGCAGTATTTT. The full variable domain, in which reference TRBV2 and TRBJ2-3 provide the parts outside the CDR3, is EPEVTQTPSHQVTQMGQEVILRCVPISNHLYFYWYRQILGQKVEFLVSFYNNEISEKSEIFDDQFSVERPDGSNFTLKIRSTKLEDSAMYFCASSFPGTSGVGTDTQYFGPGTRLTVL.

CDR3 loop: CSARDLEHGELFF. The CDR3 coding sequence is TGCAGTGCTAGAGATCTCGAGCACGGGGAGCTGTTTTTT. The chain joins TRBV20-1 to TRBJ2-2; D remains ambiguous. Germline assignment: CDR1 DFQATT and CDR2 SNEGSKA (reference sequence). CDR3 length: 13 amino acids. V lost 0 bases and J lost 7, with 9 bases in between.

Many counts were recorded for this clonotype. This chain uses TRBV7-9 with TRBJ2-1; D not certain. V lost 4 bases and J lost 5, with 21 bases in between. The CDR3 has 17 amino acids. The V gene's germline CDR1 is SEHNR and CDR2 FQNEAQ (reference sequence). CDR3 loop: CASSSTSWALMNNEQFF. CDR3 DNA: TGTGCCAGCAGCTCAACCTCGTGGGCCTTAATGAACAATGAGCAGTTCTTC.

This clonotype was observed at least ten times. The DNA for the CDR3 is TGTGCCAGCAGTTTCGCCCGAGGCACCGGGGAGCTGTTTTTT. It translates to CASSFARGTGELFF. J is TRBJ2-2 and V is TRBV27; no clear D gene. Germline assignment: CDR1 MNHEY and CDR2 SMNVEV (reference sequence). The CDR3 is 14 residues long. The V and J ends lost 3 bases and 4 bases respectively, with 9 bases between them.

A word on this clonotype: One end of the junction varies from germline; a read error may be responsible. The chain is built from TRBV2 and TRBJ2-1, with D perhaps matching TRBD2 (5 bases). The CDR3 is 14 residues long. The V gene's germline CDR1 is SNHLY and CDR2 FYNNEI. CDR3 DNA sequence: TGTTCCAGCAAGACGGGGATCGGCGACAATGAGCAGTTCTTT. Its protein product is CSSKTGIGDNEQFF.

This clonotype appeared a few times. This chain's CDR3 is CASSLWAGGGAQYF. CDR3 nucleotides: TGTGCCAGCAGTTTATGGGCCGGGGGGGGCGCGCAGTATTTT. The rearrangement uses TRBV28 and TRBJ2-3; 8 bases agree with TRBD2. Trimming took 0 bases from V and 10 from J; bases not matched to a gene: 6. In germline, CDR1 is MDHEN, CDR2 SYDVKM. CDR3 length: 14 residues.

In its sample, this clonotype was seen many times. The chain links TRBV6-1 to TRBJ2-2; 7 bases align to TRBD2. The junction had 4 bases not matched to a gene; V was cut back by 3 bases and J by 3 bases. This CDR3 has 15 amino acids. CDR1 and CDR2 (germline): MNHNS, SASEGT. In DNA form, the CDR3 reads TGTGCCAGCAGTGACAAGCGGGGACACACCGGGGAGCTGTTTTTT. Translating gives CASSDKRGHTGELFF.

This clonotype appeared a few times. This sequence joins TRBV19 and TRBJ2-6; 7 positions match TRBD1. The V gene end was trimmed by 6 bases and the J gene end by 2 bases; junction bases not matched to a gene: 4. CDR1 and CDR2 (germline): LNHDA, SQIVND (reference sequence). The CDR3 totals 15 residues. In DNA, the CDR3 is TGTGCCAGTAGCCCACAGGGGACTGGGGCCAACGTCCTGACTTTC. It specifies CASSPQGTGANVLTF.

The rearrangement uses TRBV6-2 or TRBV6-3 and TRBJ2-3; 9 bases map to TRBD2. With 2 bases clipped from V and 2 bases from J, the junction kept 5 bases outside the gene matches. CDR1 and CDR2 (germline): MNHEY, SVGEGT. The CDR3 is 16 amino acids. The CDR3 sequence: CASSYDLAGFTDTQYF. Written as DNA, the CDR3 is TGTGCCAGCAGTTACGATCTAGCGGGGTTCACAGATACGCAGTATTTT.

A note on this clonotype: A much larger clone differs by one base, so this may be a read error. A read error is likely, as this CDR3 ends without the conserved phenylalanine or tryptophan. The chain has TRBV7-6 and TRBJ2-7; D possibly corresponds to TRBD2 (5 bases). With 1 base removed from V and 3 bases from J, the gap between germline ends came to 10 bases. The V gene's germline CDR1 is SGHVS and CDR2 FNYEAQ. CDR3 length: 14 residues. CDR3 sequence (DNA): TGTGCCAGCAGCTTAGACGGGGTTAACTACGAGCAGTACTAC. It encodes CASSLDGVNYEQYY.

The chain uses TRBV20-1 and TRBJ2-1; D is perhaps TRBD2 (5 bases). This CDR3 is built from 13 residues. Germline CDR1 reads DFQATT; CDR2 reads SNEGSKA (reference sequence). The V end was cut by 1 base, the J end by 4 bases, with 8 bases between. CDR3 region: CSARGTLYNEQFF. The CDR3 DNA sequence: TGCAGTGCTAGAGGGACTTTATACAATGAGCAGTTCTTC.

This clonotype was detected many times. The chain has TRBV28 and TRBJ1-2; a possible D gene is TRBD1 (5 bases). Germline CDR1 MDHEN, CDR2 SYDVKM. This CDR3 has 15 residues. Trimming pared 6 bases from V and 4 bases from J, leaving 18 bases between. The CDR3 nucleotides are TGTGCCAGCAGACAACTTTGGGGAGGGGTCTATGGCTACACCTTC. The encoded protein is CASRQLWGGVYGYTF.

Only a few counts were recorded for this clonotype. The chain combines TRBV19 with TRBJ1-2, with 7 bases that match TRBD1. Germline values: CDR1 LNHDA, CDR2 SQIVND (reference sequence). Losses at the gene ends were 3 bases for V and 7 bases for J; bases not matched to a gene: 14. This CDR3 is 16 amino acids long. This CDR3 reads CASSMFGQAYYFGYTF. For the CDR3, the DNA is TGTGCCAGTAGTATGTTTGGACAGGCTTACTACTTTGGCTACACCTTC.

In this sample, this clonotype turned up once. CDR3 region: CSVPGRNNEQFF. Written as DNA, the CDR3 is TGCAGCGTTCCGGGACGGAACAATGAGCAGTTCTTC. V is TRBV29-1 and J is TRBJ2-1; the D call may be TRBD1 or TRBD2 (5 bases each). Per germline, CDR1 SQVTM and CDR2 ANQGSEA. V lost 5 bases and J 5 bases, leaving 10 bases between the germline ends. The CDR3 covers 12 residues.

This clonotype was counted only a few times. The V and J genes are TRBV28 and TRBJ2-3; the match to TRBD1 covers 7 bases. Unmatched junction bases numbered 10, after V lost 5 bases and J lost 2 bases. CDR3 length: 16 amino acids. The germline CDR1 and CDR2 sequences are MDHEN and SYDVKM. The DNA for the CDR3 is TGTGCCAGCAGTACCCGGGACAGAGCACTCACAGATACGCAGTATTTT. This sequence encodes CASSTRDRALTDTQYF. Combining the CDR3 with reference TRBV28 and TRBJ2-3 gives the whole variable domain DVKVTQSSRYLVKRTGEKVFLECVQDMDHENMFWYRQDPGLGLRLIYFSYDVKMKEKGDIPEGYSVSREKKERFSLILESASTNQTSMYLCASSTRDRALTDTQYFGPGTRLTVL.

The chain couples TRBV3-1 to TRBJ2-1; 7 nucleotides agree with TRBD1. CDR3 length: 17 amino acids. V was clipped by 0 bases and J by 3 bases; unmatched bases: 8. The V gene's germline CDR1 is LGHDT and CDR2 YNNKEL (reference sequence). CDR3 loop: CASSQDPQGVDYNEQFF. The CDR3 DNA follows: TGTGCCAGCAGCCAAGATCCCCAGGGGGTGGACTACAATGAGCAGTTCTTC.

This rearrangement joins TRBV5-4 to TRBJ2-7; D is undetermined. The germline CDR1 and CDR2 sequences are SGHNT and YYREEE (reference sequence). The CDR3 sequence is 13 residues long. Trimming removed 0 bases at V and 7 bases at J, with 11 bases between. The CDR3 reads CASSLEAQWEQYF. The CDR3 nucleotides read TGTGCCAGCAGCTTGGAGGCCCAGTGGGAGCAGTACTTC.

This clonotype was found many times. V and J are TRBV7-9 and TRBJ1-2; no reliable D call. This CDR3 is built from 11 residues. Between the trimmed V and J ends, which lost 8 bases and 8 bases, there was a span of 12 bases. Germline CDR1 reads SEHNR; CDR2 reads FQNEAQ (reference sequence). The CDR3 sequence: CASPRDDGYTF. The CDR3 region has the DNA TGTGCCAGCCCTCGGGATGACGGCTACACCTTC.

This clonotype was recorded a few times. This rearrangement joins TRBV29-1 to TRBJ2-1; D gene unclear. Looked up from germline, CDR1 is SQVTM and CDR2 is ANQGSEA. This CDR3 spans 11 amino acids. V was pared by 0 bases and J by 5 bases, with 2 bases between. CDR3 sequence (DNA): TGCAGCGTTGAAGAAAACAATGAGCAGTTCTTC. Translated, it gives CSVEENNEQFF.

The rearrangement joins TRBV6-5 to TRBJ1-1; TRBD1 might be the D (5 bases). Germline V CDR1 and CDR2: MNHEY, SVGAGI. The CDR3 sequence is 14 residues long. V lost 2 bases, J lost 5 bases, and 12 bases lay in between. The CDR3 bases are TGTGCCAGCAGTTACACGCAGGGTGGGACTGAAGCTTTCTTT. This sequence encodes CASSYTQGGTEAFF.

V and J are TRBV6-2 or TRBV6-3 and TRBJ2-1; 8 nucleotides agree with TRBD2. The length of the CDR3 is 17 residues. The germline CDR1 and CDR2 sequences are MNHEY and SVGEGT. The junction had 6 bases not matched to a gene; V was cut back by 2 bases and J by 0 bases. The CDR3 bases are TGTGCCAGCAGTTACGGGGTAGCGGGGAGCTCCTACAATGAGCAGTTCTTC. It is translated as CASSYGVAGSSYNEQFF.

The genes are TRBV7-6 and TRBJ2-1, with 9 bases identical to TRBD2. Germline CDR1 and CDR2: SGHVS and FNYEAQ. The J segment lost 3 bases and the V segment lost 4 bases, leaving 16 bases of the junction unmatched. This CDR3 is 19 amino acids long. CDR3: CASSSTRPIAGVFYNEQFF. Here the CDR3 DNA reads TGTGCCAGCAGCTCCACCAGACCCATAGCGGGGGTCTTCTACAATGAGCAGTTCTTC.

A few counts support this clonotype. The chain combines TRBV3-1 with TRBJ2-5, with D perhaps matching TRBD2 (6 bases). This CDR3 has 14 amino acids. Trimming took off 4 bases at V and 2 bases at J, with 11 bases between the two ends. The germline CDR1 and CDR2 sequences are LGHDT and YNNKEL (reference sequence). CDR3 sequence reads: CASSRRGKQETQYF. The CDR3, as DNA: TGTGCCAGCAGCCGTCGGGGGAAGCAAGAGACCCAGTACTTC.